This TCR beta chain was sequenced in a study of shared clonotypes between healthy human individuals. Study-wide findings and caveats: Four donors shared about 5% of their naive CD4 clonotypes. The genetic and exposure-history diversity represented was limited by few donors.

The ends were cut back, 5 bases at V and 1 base at J, with 21 bases in the middle. The germline CDR1 and CDR2 sequences are SNHLY and FYNNEI. The CDR3 is 19 residues long. As regards this clone: Its cognate antigen is unknown.

This table comes from immunoSEQ multiplex PCR, and its TCRdb copy is limited to in-frame clones, with some not included. This sample has fewer than 1.4 million clones; 75% to 80% occur once, and the top ten carry 0.61%. V usage is TRBV2 and J usage is TRBJ2-6; possible D gene TRBD2, 5 bases. The receptor's source is a man aged 18 to 30 in good health. Some clones in this sample may be carry-over from other donors' samples. Sequenced input: memory CD4+ T cells from PBMCs. Indicated subset: CD45RA-negative fraction. This CDR3 is CASSHQDEGVGSGANVLTF. Here the CDR3 DNA reads TGTGCCAGCAGTCACCAGGATGAGGGCGTAGGGTCTGGGGCCAACGTCCTGACTTTC.